This note documents a single T cell receptor beta chain sequence. The source of the sample is a study of low-dose radiotherapy and immunotherapy resistance in tumors. Both TCRalpha and TCRbeta chains were reverse transcribed with V-gene-specific primers. A roughly 20-cycle PCR with a constant-region primer and V-primer adapter amplified TCRs. A single record per CDR3 protein comes from TCRdb applying MiXCR to the reads. The sample yields around 64,000 distinct CDR3 sequences, about 30% seen once. Between the trimmed V and J ends, which lost 8 bases and 4 bases, there was a span of 15 bases. Germline CDR1 and CDR2: MNHEY and SMNVEV (reference sequence). The CDR3 is made up of 14 amino acids. The time point denotes: before trial treatment.

Sequences were derived from PBMCs, sampled before treatment. The receptor was isolated from a male donor with rectosigmoid adenocarcinoma. The chain recombines TRBV27 with TRBJ1-5; a weak D match, TRBD1 (6 bases). CDR3 in DNA: TGTGCCAGCGCAAGGGGGATCGGGAATCAGCCCCAGCATTTT. Its protein is CASARGIGNQPQHF.